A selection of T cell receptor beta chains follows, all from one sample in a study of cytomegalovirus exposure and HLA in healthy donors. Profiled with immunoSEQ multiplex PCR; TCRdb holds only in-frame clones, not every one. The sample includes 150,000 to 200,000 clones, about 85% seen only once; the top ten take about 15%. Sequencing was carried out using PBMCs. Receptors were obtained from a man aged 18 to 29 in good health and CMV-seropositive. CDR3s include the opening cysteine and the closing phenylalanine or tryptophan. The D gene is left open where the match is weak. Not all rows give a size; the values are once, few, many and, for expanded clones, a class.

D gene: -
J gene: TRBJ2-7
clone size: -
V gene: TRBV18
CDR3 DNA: TGTGCCAGCTCACCACCCAGTAGGGGATTCTACGAGCAGTACTTC
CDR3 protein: CASSPPSRGFYEQYF

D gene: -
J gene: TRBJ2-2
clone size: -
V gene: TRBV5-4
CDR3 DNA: TGTGCCAGCAGCTTGACAGGGCGGAAAGACACCGGGGAGCTGTTTTTT
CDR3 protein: CASSLTGRKDTGELFF

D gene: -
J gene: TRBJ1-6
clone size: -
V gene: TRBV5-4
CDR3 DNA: TGTGCCAGCAGCTTGGGGACACTTAATAATTCACCCCTCCACTTT
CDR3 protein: CASSLGTLNNSPLHF

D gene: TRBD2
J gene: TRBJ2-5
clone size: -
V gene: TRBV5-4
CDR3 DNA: TGTGCCAGCAGCTTGGACCGGGGGGAAGGGACCCAGTACTTC
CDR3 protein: CASSLDRGEGTQYF

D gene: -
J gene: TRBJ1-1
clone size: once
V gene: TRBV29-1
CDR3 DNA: TGCAGCGTTGGGACAGCTTTGAACACTGAAGCTTTCTTT
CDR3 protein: CSVGTALNTEAFF

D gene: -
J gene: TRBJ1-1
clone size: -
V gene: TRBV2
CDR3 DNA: TGTGCCAGCAGTTATCACAGGGACGGCACTGAAGCTTTCTTT
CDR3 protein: CASSYHRDGTEAFF

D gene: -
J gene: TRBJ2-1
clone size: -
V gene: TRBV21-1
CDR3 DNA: TGTGCCAGCAGCATGGGGGCAGGTAATGAGCAGTTCTTC
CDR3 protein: CASSMGAGNEQFF

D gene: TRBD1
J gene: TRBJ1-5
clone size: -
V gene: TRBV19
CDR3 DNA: TGTGCCAGCACCTCCCAGGACAGGGGGCATCAGCCCCAGCATTTT
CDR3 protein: CASTSQDRGHQPQHF

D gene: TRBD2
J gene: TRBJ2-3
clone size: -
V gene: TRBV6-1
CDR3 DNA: TGTGCGTCCGGGGTAGCGGGAGCAGATACGCAGTATTTT
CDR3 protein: CASGVAGADTQYF

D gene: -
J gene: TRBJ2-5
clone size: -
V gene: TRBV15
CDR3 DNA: TGTGCCACCAGCAGTAGGGGCGGTGAAGAGACCCAGTACTTC
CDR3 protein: CATSSRGGEETQYF

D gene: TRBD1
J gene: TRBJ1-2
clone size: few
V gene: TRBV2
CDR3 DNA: TGTGCCAGCAGTGAAAGGGGGCTGGGTGGCTACACCTTC
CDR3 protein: CASSERGLGGYTF

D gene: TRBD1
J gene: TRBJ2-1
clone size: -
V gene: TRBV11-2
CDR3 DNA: TGTGCCACTGGGACAGGGAACAATGAGCAGTTCTTC
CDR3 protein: CATGTGNNEQFF

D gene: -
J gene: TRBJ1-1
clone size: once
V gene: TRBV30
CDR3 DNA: TGTGCCTGGAGTCCGGGACAAGGGCGGCGGACTGAAGCTTTCTTT
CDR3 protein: CAWSPGQGRRTEAFF

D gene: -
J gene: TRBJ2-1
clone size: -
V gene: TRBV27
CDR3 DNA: TGTGCCAGCAGTCCCGGGGGGCAGGGGCTTATGGATGAGCAGTTCTTC
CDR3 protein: CASSPGGQGLMDEQFF

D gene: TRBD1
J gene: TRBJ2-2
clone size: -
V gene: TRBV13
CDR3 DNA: TGTGCCAGCAGCTTATGGCAACAGGGGGCTAAAGCCGGGGAGCTGTTTTTT
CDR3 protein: CASSLWQQGAKAGELFF

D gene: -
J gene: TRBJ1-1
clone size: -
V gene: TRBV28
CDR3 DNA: TGTGCCAGCAGTTTAGCCGGGAGCTGGATCACTGAAGCTTTCTTT
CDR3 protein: CASSLAGSWITEAFF

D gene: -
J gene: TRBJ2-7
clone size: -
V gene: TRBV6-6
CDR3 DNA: TGTGCCAGCAGCTCTCCGAGTGGTTACGAGCAGTACTTC
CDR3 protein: CASSSPSGYEQYF

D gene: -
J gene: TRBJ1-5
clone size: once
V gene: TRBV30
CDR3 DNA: TGTGCCTGGAGTTACGGGGTCAGTCAGCCCCAGCATTTT
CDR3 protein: CAWSYGVSQPQHF